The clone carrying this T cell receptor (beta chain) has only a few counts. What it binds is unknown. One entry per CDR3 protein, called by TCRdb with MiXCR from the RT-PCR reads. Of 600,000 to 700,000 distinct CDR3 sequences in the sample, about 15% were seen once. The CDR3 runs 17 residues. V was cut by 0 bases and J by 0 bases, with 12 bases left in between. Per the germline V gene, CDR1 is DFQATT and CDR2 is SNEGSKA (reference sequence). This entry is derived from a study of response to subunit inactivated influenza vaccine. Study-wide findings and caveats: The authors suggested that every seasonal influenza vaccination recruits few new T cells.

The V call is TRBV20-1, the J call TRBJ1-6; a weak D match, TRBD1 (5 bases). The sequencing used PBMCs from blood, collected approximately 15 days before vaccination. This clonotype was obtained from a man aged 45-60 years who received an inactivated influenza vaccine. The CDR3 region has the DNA TGCAGTGCTAGAGATGGGGACCGGAGCTCCTATAATTCACCCCTCCACTTT. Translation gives CSARDGDRSSYNSPLHF.